One and the same sample provided the 23 T cell receptor beta chains below, sequenced in a study of identical twins. One entry per CDR3 protein, called by TCRdb with MiXCR from the 5' RACE reads. Among 700,000 to 950,000 distinct CDR3 sequences listed, around 12% were seen once. These data were likewise used in another study, on yellow fever vaccine responses in identical twins.

Material: PBMCs. The receptors derive from a woman aged 18-29 years in good health.

This chain links TRBV10-3 with TRBJ1-2, with 7 bases fitting TRBD1. Germline assignment: CDR1 ENHRY and CDR2 SYGVKD. CDR3 size: 11 residues. V shed 5 bases and J 8 bases; nucleotides not matched to a gene: 2. DNA for the CDR3: TGTGCCATCAGTAACAGGGGAGGCTACACCTTC. Amino acids: CAISNRGGYTF.

This clonotype has a count of ten or more. This chain connects TRBV12-3 or TRBV12-4 to TRBJ1-5; 9 nucleotides match TRBD1. V dropped 10 bases and J dropped 3; count of bases not matched to a gene: 7. This CDR3 comprises 14 residues. The CDR3 here is CATSTGGPNQPQHF. The CDR3 DNA reads TGTGCCACCTCGACAGGGGGGCCCAATCAGCCCCAGCATTTT.

This clonotype was recorded many times. The chain employs TRBV6-1 and TRBJ2-1; no definite D call. CDR3 length: 15 residues. Germline V lookup: CDR1 MNHNS, CDR2 SASEGT. V dropped 8 bases and J dropped 4 bases, with 18 bases sitting between them. The CDR3 loop is CASPSQRHQYNEQFF. CDR3 nucleotides: TGTGCCAGCCCTTCCCAAAGACACCAATACAATGAGCAGTTCTTC.

This clonotype showed up just a few times. This sequence joins TRBV6-1 and TRBJ2-7, with 10 bases matching TRBD1. This CDR3 contains 15 residues. The germline V gene encodes CDR1 MNHNS and CDR2 SASEGT. V shed 5 bases, J shed 3 bases, and the junction held 7 bases outside the gene matches. The CDR3 coding sequence is TGTGCCAGCAGTCTAACCGGGACAGGGGTCTACGAGCAGTACGTC. Translating gives CASSLTGTGVYEQYV.

This clonotype was seen only a few times. V and J are TRBV5-1 and TRBJ1-4, with D maybe TRBD1 (6 bases). This CDR3 comprises 16 residues. V was shortened by 1 base and J by 0 bases, with 10 bases between the two germline ends. Germline values: CDR1 SGHRS, CDR2 YFSETQ. DNA of the CDR3: TGCGCCAGCAGCTTGATGGACAGCTCAACTAATGAAAAACTGTTTTTT. It is translated as CASSLMDSSTNEKLFF.

This clonotype came up a few times. The chain couples TRBV10-3 to TRBJ1-1; tentatively, D is TRBD1 (5 bases). The CDR3 contains 16 residues. In germline, CDR1 is ENHRY, CDR2 SYGVKD. With 0 bases removed from V and 0 bases from J, the gap between germline ends came to 11 bases. The DNA for the CDR3 is TGTGCCATCAGTGAGTCGAAGATGGGGGTGAACACTGAAGCTTTCTTT. This gives the protein CAISESKMGVNTEAFF.

This clonotype occurred a few times. The chain joins TRBV18 to TRBJ2-7, with 9 bases identical to TRBD1. CDR3 length equals 15 residues. After removal of 6 bases from V and 3 bases from J, the junction contained 9 bases not matched to a gene. Germline V gene sequence: CDR1 KGHSH, CDR2 LQKENI. The CDR3 DNA reads as TGTGCCAGCTCCGGGGGACAGGGAGCAAACTACGAGCAGTACTTC. Its translation: CASSGGQGANYEQYF.

The genes are TRBV14 and TRBJ1-1; D not certain. CDR1 and CDR2 from the germline V gene are SGHDN and FVKESK. The V end was cut by 4 bases, the J end by 0 bases, with 9 bases between. The CDR3 consists of 14 residues. CDR3 amino acids: CASSPPNLNTEAFF. DNA for the CDR3: TGTGCCAGCAGCCCTCCGAACCTGAACACTGAAGCTTTCTTT.

There are a few counts of this clonotype. This rearrangement joins TRBV5-5 to TRBJ2-7, with TRBD1 identical over 9 bases. Per the germline V gene, CDR1 is SGHKS and CDR2 is YYEKEE (reference sequence). Germline trimming cut 2 bases from V and 3 bases from J; bases unmatched to any gene: 6. The CDR3 is made up of 15 amino acids. The CDR3 DNA is TGTGCCAGCAGCTTAGGACAGGGGATCTTCTACGAGCAGTACTTC. Its translation is CASSLGQGIFYEQYF.

The V gene is TRBV12-3 or TRBV12-4, the J gene TRBJ2-7; 7 bases line up with TRBD2. The CDR3 sequence is 13 residues long. Trimming removed 7 bases from V and 6 bases from J; junction bases left unmatched: 9. Here the CDR3 DNA reads TGTGCCAGCACCGAGCGGGACTTTGGCGAGCAGTACTTC. Its protein product is CASTERDFGEQYF.

This clonotype was observed at least ten times. The rearrangement joins TRBV29-1 to TRBJ1-2; D is unclear. Looked up from germline, CDR1 is SQVTM and CDR2 is ANQGSEA. The CDR3 loop spans 12 amino acids. The V gene lost 5 bases and the J gene lost 5 bases, with 12 bases spanning the gap. CDR3 protein: CSVLDGNYGYTF. CDR3 DNA sequence: TGCAGCGTTCTGGACGGGAATTATGGCTACACCTTC. The full variable domain, its missing parts supplied by reference TRBV29-1 and TRBJ1-2, is SAVISQKPSRDICQRGTSLTIQCQVDSQVTMMFWYRQQPGQSLTLIATANQGSEATYESGFVIDKFPISRPNLTFSTLTVSNMSPEDSSIYLCSVLDGNYGYTFGSGTRLTVV.

CDR3 region: CASSFSGSRIYNEQFF. CDR3 coding DNA: TGTGCCAGCAGTTTTTCGGGATCTCGCATTTACAATGAGCAGTTCTTC. The chain employs TRBV12-3 or TRBV12-4 and TRBJ2-1; D is possibly TRBD2 (5 bases). The CDR3 loop spans 16 amino acids. V lost 3 bases, J lost 4 bases, and 16 bases lay in between.

This clonotype was detected ten times or more. The rearrangement joins TRBV10-1 to TRBJ2-2; D is uncertain. The CDR3 is 14 amino acids. Germline assignment: CDR1 WNHNN and CDR2 SYGVQD (reference sequence). The V end lost 2 bases, the J end lost 3 bases, and 7 bases lay between the germline ends. The CDR3 DNA sequence: TGCGCCAGCAGTGAGCGGCAAGACACCGGGGAGCTGTTTTTT. It is translated as CASSERQDTGELFF.

The chain links TRBV21-1 to TRBJ2-5; TRBD1 is the table's D call, not checked against the DNA. TRBV21-1 is reported as a pseudogene. The CDR3 length is 16 residues. CDR3 nucleotide sequence: TGTGCCAGCGAGTTTCGGGACAGCAGATGTTGGGAGACCCAGTACTTC. This translates into CASEFRDSRCWETQYF.

This clonotype was detected many times. The CDR3 sequence: CASSLYATSETGELFF. CDR3 nucleotides: TGCGCCAGCAGCTTGTATGCGACTAGCGAAACCGGGGAGCTGTTTTTT. The chain carries TRBV5-1 and TRBJ2-2; 8 bases fit TRBD2. Germline V gene data show CDR1 as SGHRS and CDR2 as YFSETQ. J lost 5 bases, V lost 1 base, and 7 bases had no gene match. The CDR3 loop spans 16 amino acids.

In regard to this clonotype: One base away lies a much larger clone, so this may be a sequencing read error. This rearrangement joins TRBV7-9 to TRBJ1-5; D is perhaps TRBD1 (6 bases). The CDR3 runs to 16 residues. V was cut by 1 base and J by 1 base, with 11 bases left in between. The germline V gene has CDR1 SEHNR and CDR2 FQNEAQ (reference sequence). The CDR3 loop reads CASSLDARGSNQPQHF. As DNA, the CDR3 is TGTGCCAGCAGCTTAGACGCCAGGGGAAGCAATCAGCCCCAGCATTTT.

The sample holds many counts of this clonotype. The CDR3 DNA reads as TGTGCCAGCAGCTTAAACCCACAACTAGCGGGAGGGAGCATCTACAATGAGCAGTTCTTC. Translated, it gives CASSLNPQLAGGSIYNEQFF. The chain uses TRBV7-6 and TRBJ2-1; 13 nucleotides agree with TRBD2. The CDR3 is made up of 20 amino acids. The V segment lost 2 bases and the J segment 3 bases; nucleotides outside the gene matches: 13. Germline CDR1 reads SGHVS; CDR2 reads FNYEAQ.

The chain combines TRBV3-1 with TRBJ1-2; TRBD1 matches at 7 bases. Germline loops: CDR1 LGHDT, CDR2 YNNKEL (reference sequence). With 1 base clipped from V and 5 bases from J, the junction kept 7 bases outside the gene matches. The CDR3 has 15 residues. CDR3 sequence reads: CASSQGYRGGYGYTF. The CDR3 DNA is TGTGCCAGCAGCCAAGGTTACAGGGGTGGGTATGGCTACACCTTC.

This clonotype was detected ten times or more. V is TRBV6-2 or TRBV6-3 and J is TRBJ2-5; D is perhaps TRBD2 (5 bases). V was clipped by 10 bases and J by 5 bases, with 17 bases between them. CDR3 length: 13 amino acids. The germline V gene encodes CDR1 MNHEY and CDR2 SVGEGT. The CDR3 region is CATSEGLIETQYF. The CDR3 region has the DNA TGTGCCACCTCTGAGGGCTTGATTGAGACCCAGTACTTC.

The chain joins TRBV2 to TRBJ2-1; no clear D gene. The germline gives CDR1 SNHLY, CDR2 FYNNEI. There are 13 residues in the CDR3. V lost 4 bases and J 8 bases, leaving 12 bases between the germline ends. CDR3 DNA sequence: TGTGCCAGCAGTGTAGTCCAGCACGATGAGCAGTTCTTC. This encodes CASSVVQHDEQFF.

This clonotype was counted between two and nine times. This chain's CDR3 is CSARGGGRTYEQYV. CDR3 DNA sequence: TGCAGTGCCCGCGGCGGGGGGAGAACCTACGAGCAGTACGTC. The V gene is TRBV20-1, the J gene TRBJ2-7, with TRBD2 matching 8 bases. V trimming: 6 bases; J trimming: 2 bases; junction bases outside the gene matches: 9. CDR3 length: 14 residues. In germline, CDR1 is DFQATT, CDR2 SNEGSKA (reference sequence).

This clonotype was counted a few times. The gene calls are TRBV6-1 and TRBJ1-3; D remains ambiguous. Looked up from germline, CDR1 is MNHNS and CDR2 is SASEGT. The ends were cut back, 6 bases at V and 2 bases at J, with 17 bases in the middle. The CDR3 is 16 residues long. The chain's CDR3 is CASSPPTSLTGNTIYF. The CDR3 nucleotides are TGTGCCAGCAGCCCGCCGACCTCTCTCACTGGAAACACCATATATTTT.

V and J are TRBV29-1 and TRBJ2-6, with D unresolved. Trimming removed 4 bases at V and 4 bases at J, with 11 bases between. The V gene's germline CDR1 is SQVTM and CDR2 ANQGSEA. The CDR3 consists of 14 residues. CDR3 DNA: TGCAGCGTTGCGAAGGGAACCGGGGCCAACGTCCTGACTTTC. Translated, it gives CSVAKGTGANVLTF.